This TCR beta chain is from a study of T cells after yellow fever vaccination. This clonotype was seen more than once but under ten times. TCRdb called the 5' RACE reads again in MiXCR, with one record for every CDR3 protein. The profile shows around 310,000 distinct CDR3 sequences, approximately 4% of them singletons. This CDR3 spans 11 amino acids. Between the trimmed V and J ends, which lost 6 bases and 7 bases, there was a span of 9 bases. The clonotype was recovered from a man aged 18 to 29 who received the YFV17D yellow fever vaccine. The gene calls are TRBV12-3 or TRBV12-4 and TRBJ1-2; D remains unclear. Material: PBMCs, obtained 5 days after the yellow fever booster vaccination. The CDR3 bases are TGTGCCAGCAGCATCATGGGTGGCTACACCTTC. Residues: CASSIMGGYTF.